This is a list of T cell receptor beta chains from one sample in a study of blood T cell repertoires in COVID-19. Sequencing was performed with immunoSEQ multiplex PCR; in TCRdb, only in-frame clones are kept and a portion is missing. The repertoire includes more than 300,000 clones, approximately 87% of them detected once, and roughly 1.9% sits in the top ten. The sample taken for sequencing was PBMCs or T cells enriched from blood (not recorded which). The receptors stem from a man aged 35 to 55 in a cohort exposed to, infected with or recovered from COVID-19 (not recorded which). Both conserved end residues are part of each CDR3. The D gene is left open where the match is weak. The listing skips clone size in some rows; elsewhere it reads once, few, many or a size class.

>TRBV19|-|TRBJ1-1|TRBD1
CASSIGTGNTEAFF
TGTGCCAGTAGTATAGGGACAGGGAACACTGAAGCTTTCTTT
>TRBV27|-|TRBJ1-6|TRBD1
CASSPDRDGSPLHF
TGTGCCAGCAGCCCGGACAGGGACGGCTCACCCCTCCACTTT
>TRBV15|-|TRBJ2-3|-
CATSRDLGGLGIRYF
TGTGCCACCAGCAGAGATCTGGGCGGGCTAGGGATTAGGTATTTT
>TRBV27|few|TRBJ1-2|-
CASRIKTTGTNYGYTF
TGTGCCAGCAGAATCAAAACTACCGGGACAAACTATGGCTACACCTTC
>TRBV25-1|-|TRBJ1-3|-
CASSASSSGNTIYF
TGTGCCAGCAGTGCCTCCAGCTCTGGAAACACCATATATTTT
>TRBV18|-|TRBJ1-1|-
CASSLDRNTEAFF
TGTGCCAGCTCTCTGGACAGAAATACTGAAGCTTTCTTT
>TRBV6-6|few|TRBJ2-1|-
CASSRYGLSSYNEQFF
TGTGCCAGCAGTCGATACGGGTTGAGCTCCTACAATGAGCAGTTCTTC
>TRBV6-6|-|TRBJ2-3|TRBD2
CASSYTRTSRATQYF
TGTGCCAGCAGTTACACCAGGACTAGCCGGGCCACGCAGTATTTT
>TRBV10-3|-|TRBJ1-5|-
CAISTSSNQPQHF
TGTGCCATCAGCACTTCTAGCAATCAGCCCCAGCATTTT
>TRBV2|once|TRBJ2-6|-
CASSNQRVTGANVLTF
TGTGCCAGCAGCAACCAGAGGGTGACTGGGGCCAACGTCCTGACTTTC
>TRBV7-9|once|TRBJ2-5|-
CASSQRPGTQYF
TGTGCCAGCAGCCAGAGGCCCGGGACCCAGTACTTC
>TRBV7-2|-|TRBJ1-6|-
CASSFSGSSYNSPLHF
TGTGCCAGCAGCTTTTCGGGAAGCTCCTATAATTCACCCCTCCACTTT
>TRBV18|-|TRBJ2-5|TRBD1
CASSPSTGTGHQETQYF
TGTGCCAGCTCACCGTCAACCGGGACAGGGCATCAAGAGACCCAGTACTTC
>TRBV27|-|TRBJ2-3|-
CASSFAGRGTDTQYF
TGTGCCAGCAGTTTCGCGGGGAGAGGTACAGATACGCAGTATTTT
>TRBV30|-|TRBJ2-1|-
CAWSQTQDSSYNEQFF
TGTGCCTGGAGCCAAACACAGGACAGCTCCTACAATGAGCAGTTCTTC
>TRBV7-9|-|TRBJ1-2|-
CASSLAGQLNTF
TGTGCCAGCAGCTTAGCCGGTCAACTTAATACCTTC
>TRBV30|-|TRBJ1-6|-
CAWSEKGPYNSPLHF
TGTGCCTGGAGTGAGAAGGGGCCCTATAATTCACCCCTCCACTTT
>TRBV7-2|few|TRBJ1-1|TRBD1
CASSMTGGPTEAFF
TGTGCCAGCAGCATGACAGGGGGTCCCACTGAAGCTTTCTTT
>TRBV3-1/TRBV3-2|-|TRBJ2-2|TRBD1
CASSRRDSGRTGELFF
TGTGCCAGCAGCCGCCGGGACAGCGGCAGAACCGGGGAGCTGTTTTTT
>TRBV9|-|TRBJ2-3|-
CASSVIPGTQYF
TGTGCCAGCAGCGTTATACCGGGTACGCAGTATTTT
>TRBV4-2|-|TRBJ1-1|TRBD1
CASSHASGQEIEAFF
TGTGCCAGCAGCCACGCGTCCGGACAGGAGATTGAAGCTTTCTTT
>TRBV11-2|-|TRBJ1-1|TRBD1
CASSITGGSTEAFF
TGTGCCAGCAGCATCACAGGGGGGAGCACTGAAGCTTTCTTT
>TRBV24-1|-|TRBJ2-5|TRBD1
CATSDRQGIQETQYF
TGTGCCACCAGTGATCGACAGGGGATACAAGAGACCCAGTACTTC
>TRBV2|-|TRBJ2-5|TRBD2
CASSPGTSGSQETQYF
TGTGCCAGCAGTCCAGGGACTAGCGGGTCTCAAGAGACCCAGTACTTC
>TRBV10-3|-|TRBJ2-1|TRBD2
CASTSGDSSYNEQFF
TGTGCCAGCACTAGCGGGGATAGCTCCTACAATGAGCAGTTCTTC
>TRBV11-2|-|TRBJ2-7|TRBD2
CASSADVMELAASYEQYF
TGTGCCAGCAGCGCCGATGTCATGGAGCTAGCGGCCTCCTACGAGCAGTACTTC
>TRBV2|-|TRBJ1-3|-
CASTRRGPGNTIYF
TGTGCCAGCACGCGCCGGGGTCCTGGAAACACCATATATTTT
>TRBV3-1/TRBV3-2|-|TRBJ2-7|TRBD2
CASSQDPGLGYEQYF
TGTGCCAGCAGCCAAGACCCGGGACTAGGGTACGAGCAGTACTTC
>TRBV28|-|TRBJ2-2|-
CASSPNRVGAGELFF
TGTGCCAGCAGTCCCAACAGGGTTGGTGCCGGGGAGCTGTTTTTT
>TRBV6-5|-|TRBJ1-5|TRBD1
CASSLQGIRQPQHF
TGTGCCAGCAGCTTACAGGGGATACGTCAGCCCCAGCATTTT
>TRBV15|once|TRBJ1-2|TRBD1
CATSRLGQGAGGYTF
TGTGCCACCAGCAGATTGGGACAGGGGGCCGGTGGCTACACCTTC
>TRBV24-1|few|TRBJ2-7|-
CATSDIYEQYF
TGTGCCACCAGTGACATTTACGAGCAGTACTTC
>TRBV30|-|TRBJ1-2|-
CAWSVLGTNGYTF
TGTGCCTGGAGTGTTTTGGGGACAAATGGCTACACCTTC
>TRBV28|few|TRBJ2-7|TRBD1
CASSPTRGPPDF
TGTGCCAGCAGTCCCACCAGGGGGCCCCCTGACTTC
>TRBV6-5|once|TRBJ2-7|TRBD1
CASSYRPPGQTYEQYF
TGTGCCAGCAGTTACCGACCCCCGGGACAGACTTACGAGCAGTACTTC
>TRBV9|-|TRBJ1-1|-
CASSRTGTGEAFF
TGTGCCAGCAGCCGAACAGGGACCGGTGAAGCTTTCTTT
>TRBV5-8|-|TRBJ1-5|TRBD1
CASSSPDRGGHQPQHF
TGTGCCAGCAGCTCCCCCGACAGGGGAGGGCATCAGCCCCAGCATTTT
>TRBV3-1/TRBV3-2|-|TRBJ1-2|TRBD1
CASSQDRRGDRDYTF
TGTGCCAGCAGCCAAGATCGGCGGGGAGACAGGGACTACACCTTC
>TRBV7-8|-|TRBJ2-1|TRBD2
CASSPGATSGFYNEQFF
TGTGCCAGCAGCCCAGGGGCTACTAGCGGATTTTACAATGAGCAGTTCTTC